This T cell receptor beta chain was retrieved from a study of shared clonotypes between healthy human individuals. Study context: Serving as donors were two women and a few men, whose ages spanned 18 to 49.

Findings and limits, study-wide: Sampling used blood alone; tissue repertoires probably differ. Approximately 5.1% was the fraction of naive CD4 clonotypes found shared across a handful of donors.

The table came from immunoSEQ multiplex PCR; TCRdb's copy has only in-frame clones and leaves some out. The table lists over a million clones, approximately 80% of them singletons, with more than 0.55% in the top ten. The table lists this clone with a count of one. Its cognate antigen is unknown. Trimming left V 5 bases short and J 6 bases short, with 16 bases between. Germline V lookup: CDR1 SGHTA, CDR2 FQGNSA. The CDR3 covers 14 residues. The sample taken for sequencing was memory CD4+ T cells from PBMCs. Indicated subset: CD45RA-negative fraction. The V and J genes are TRBV7-2 and TRBJ1-2, with D unclear. This TCR was sampled from a man aged 18 to 30 in good health. Some clones in this sample may be carry-over from other donors' samples. CDR3 sequence reads: CASSTGLGRHGYTF. The DNA of the CDR3 is TGTGCCAGCAGCACGGGGTTAGGCAGGCATGGCTACACCTTC.